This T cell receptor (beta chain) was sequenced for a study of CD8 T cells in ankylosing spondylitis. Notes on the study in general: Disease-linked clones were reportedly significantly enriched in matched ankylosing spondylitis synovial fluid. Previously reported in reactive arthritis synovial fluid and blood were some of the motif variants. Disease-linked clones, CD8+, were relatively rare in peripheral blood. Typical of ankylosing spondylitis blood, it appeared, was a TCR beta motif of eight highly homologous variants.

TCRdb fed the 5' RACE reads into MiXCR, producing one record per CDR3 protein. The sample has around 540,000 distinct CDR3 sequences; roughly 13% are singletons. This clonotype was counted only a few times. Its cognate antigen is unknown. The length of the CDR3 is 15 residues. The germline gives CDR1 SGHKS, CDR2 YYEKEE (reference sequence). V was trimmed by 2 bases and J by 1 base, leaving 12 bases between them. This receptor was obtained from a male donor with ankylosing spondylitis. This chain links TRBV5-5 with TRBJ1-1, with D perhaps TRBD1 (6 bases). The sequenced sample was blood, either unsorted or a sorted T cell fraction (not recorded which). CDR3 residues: CASSLSWGANTEAFF. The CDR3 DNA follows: TGTGCCAGCAGCTTAAGTTGGGGGGCGAACACTGAAGCTTTCTTT. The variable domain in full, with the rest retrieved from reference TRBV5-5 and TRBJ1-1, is DAGVTQSPTHLIKTRGQQVTLRCSPISGHKSVSWYQQVLGQGPQFIFQYYEKEERGRGNFPDRFSARQFPNYSSELNVNALLLGDSALYLCASSLSWGANTEAFFGQGTRLTVV.